One sample yielded the 15 T cell receptor beta chains listed below, sequenced in a study of T cell clonotyping in hematopoietic cell transplantation. Generated by immunoSEQ multiplex PCR, the TCRdb table keeps only in-frame clones and is missing some. The repertoire holds fewer than 80,000 clones, with roughly 93% as singletons. The sequenced material came from peripheral blood mononuclear cells. All receptors derive from a man between 45 and 60 years old in good health. Some clones in this sample may be carry-over from other donors' samples.

The DNA of the CDR3 is TGCGCCAGCAGTTCTAGCGGGGGGCCTAACAATGAGCAGTTCTTC. Its translation: CASSSSGGPNNEQFF. The V and J genes are TRBV10-2 and TRBJ2-1, with 11 bases that match TRBD2. V dropped 5 bases and J dropped 5; count of bases not matched to a gene: 5. The CDR3 is made up of 15 amino acids. Germline values: CDR1 WSHSY, CDR2 SAAADI.

V usage is TRBV18 and J usage is TRBJ1-1, with 8 bases lining up with TRBD1. The CDR3 length is 14 residues. Germline V gene sequence: CDR1 KGHSH, CDR2 LQKENI. Trimming removed 3 bases from V and 4 bases from J; junction bases left unmatched: 4. This CDR3 reads CASSPSQGATEAFF. The DNA of the CDR3 is TGTGCCAGCTCACCTTCTCAGGGGGCCACTGAAGCTTTCTTT.

The rearrangement links TRBV30 to TRBJ1-4, with TRBD1 matching 7 bases. Germline values: CDR1 GTSNPN, CDR2 SVGIG (reference sequence). Trimming took 1 base from V and 7 from J; bases not matched to a gene: 9. The CDR3 totals 15 residues. CDR3 loop: CAWSEQTGSGEKLFF. Here the CDR3 DNA reads TGTGCCTGGAGTGAGCAGACAGGGTCAGGTGAAAAACTGTTTTTT. Using reference TRBV30 and TRBJ1-4 for the parts outside the CDR3, the full variable domain is SQTIHQWPATLVQPVGSPLSLECTVEGTSNPNLYWYRQAAGRGLQLLFYSVGIGQISSEVPQNLSASRPQDRQFILSSKKLLLSDSGFYLCAWSEQTGSGEKLFFGSGTQLSVL.

The chain recombines TRBV10-3 with TRBJ1-1; no clear D. Germline V CDR1 and CDR2: ENHRY, SYGVKD. V was shortened by 10 bases and J by 6 bases, with 18 bases between the two germline ends. The CDR3 contains 13 residues. CDR3 protein: CATLGGEVAEAFF. DNA of the CDR3: TGTGCCACCCTGGGTGGAGAGGTGGCTGAAGCTTTCTTT.

The chain joins TRBV6-1 to TRBJ1-1, with D maybe TRBD1 (5 bases). CDR1 is MNHNS and CDR2 is SASEGT in the germline V gene. The CDR3 covers 14 residues. V shed 2 bases and J shed 4 bases, with 11 bases lying between them. The CDR3 DNA sequence: TGTGCCAGCAGTGAAATTCAGGGTAGCACTGAAGCTTTCTTT. Its protein is CASSEIQGSTEAFF.

The chain carries TRBV19 and TRBJ1-5; 9 bases fit TRBD1. V dropped 1 base and J dropped 0; count of bases not matched to a gene: 7. Germline-derived CDR1 and CDR2 are LNHDA and SQIVND (reference sequence). The CDR3 has 18 residues. The CDR3 region is CASSIAGTGWGSNQPQHF. The CDR3 DNA reads TGTGCCAGTAGTATAGCCGGGACAGGGTGGGGTAGCAATCAGCCCCAGCATTTT.

V and J are TRBV2 and TRBJ1-2; D unresolved. Trimming removed 2 bases from V and 5 bases from J, with 9 bases in between. Germline V lookup: CDR1 SNHLY, CDR2 FYNNEI. There are 13 residues in the CDR3. The CDR3 DNA reads as TGTGCCAGCAGTGAACGGCAGGTTTATGGCTACACCTTC. The encoded protein is CASSERQVYGYTF. Combining the CDR3 with reference TRBV2 and TRBJ1-2 gives the whole variable domain EPEVTQTPSHQVTQMGQEVILRCVPISNHLYFYWYRQILGQKVEFLVSFYNNEISEKSEIFDDQFSVERPDGSNFTLKIRSTKLEDSAMYFCASSERQVYGYTFGSGTRLTVV.

This clone was seen just once. The chain joins TRBV11-2 to TRBJ2-2; D gene uncertain. Germline V gene lookup returns CDR1 SGHAT and CDR2 FQNNGV. This CDR3 is built from 17 residues. With 1 base removed from V and 5 bases from J, the gap between germline ends came to 17 bases. DNA of the CDR3: TGTGCCAGCAGCTTAGGTGATTCGGCTCGAAGGACCGGGGAGCTGTTTTTT. Its translation: CASSLGDSARRTGELFF.

This sequence joins TRBV27 and TRBJ1-3, with 7 bases lining up with TRBD1. J was trimmed by 6 bases and V by 5 bases; bases with no gene match: 4. In germline, CDR1 is MNHEY, CDR2 SMNVEV (reference sequence). CDR3 length: 13 residues. The CDR3 is CASSPEGANTIYF. The CDR3 DNA follows: TGTGCCAGCAGTCCCGAGGGGGCAAACACCATATATTTT.

The chain employs TRBV7-2 and TRBJ1-4, with 7 positions matching TRBD1. The J segment lost 7 bases and the V segment lost 5 bases, leaving 7 bases of the junction unmatched. Per germline, CDR1 SGHTA and CDR2 FQGNSA. There are 14 residues in the CDR3. In DNA, the CDR3 is TGTGCCAGCAGCCCTAACAGGGGAAGTGAAAAACTGTTTTTT. Translating it yields CASSPNRGSEKLFF.

The sample holds one count of this clone. The chain is built from TRBV6-5 and TRBJ2-7, with 7 bases lining up with TRBD1. The CDR3 has 14 residues. V lost 6 bases to trimming and J lost 2 bases; unmatched junction nucleotides: 7. Germline-derived CDR1 and CDR2 are MNHEY and SVGAGI. In DNA form, the CDR3 reads TGTGCCAGCAGACCACCTGGGACAGCCTACGAGCAGTACTTC. Protein: CASRPPGTAYEQYF.

The genes are TRBV23-1 and TRBJ2-1; 9 bases line up with TRBD2. TRBV23-1 carries the ORF label, with uncertain function. V gave up 6 bases and J gave up 6 bases; unmatched junction bases: 12. The CDR3 extends over 16 amino acids. The CDR3 spells CASRLAGLPLGNEQFF. The CDR3 DNA follows: TGCGCCAGCAGGCTAGCGGGACTCCCCCTGGGCAATGAGCAGTTCTTC.

The chain links TRBV19 to TRBJ1-1; D gene uncertain. CDR3 length: 12 amino acids. Trimming took off 4 bases at V and 5 bases at J, with 8 bases between the two ends. CDR1 is LNHDA and CDR2 is SQIVND in the germline V gene (reference sequence). The CDR3 DNA reads as TGTGCCAGTAGTAATGAACTAACTGAAGCTTTCTTT. It translates to CASSNELTEAFF.

The V call is TRBV7-2, the J call TRBJ1-2; D remains ambiguous. The CDR3 loop spans 15 amino acids. V lost 0 bases and J 4 bases, leaving 12 bases between the germline ends. From germline, CDR1 is SGHTA and CDR2 FQGNSA. CDR3 loop: CASSLAPTPGYGYTF. The CDR3 bases are TGTGCCAGCAGCTTAGCCCCCACTCCGGGCTATGGCTACACCTTC. Complete variable domain (other parts from reference TRBV7-2 and TRBJ1-2): GAGVSQSPSNKVTEKGKDVELRCDPISGHTALYWYRQSLGQGLEFLIYFQGNSAPDKSGLPSDRFSAERTGGSVSTLTIQRTQQEDSAVYLCASSLAPTPGYGYTFGSGTRLTVV.

The chain has TRBV7-9 and TRBJ1-5, with D perhaps TRBD1 (5 bases). V shed 5 bases and J shed 1 base, with 6 bases lying between them. CDR3 length equals 13 residues. Germline V gene sequence: CDR1 SEHNR, CDR2 FQNEAQ (reference sequence). In DNA form, the CDR3 reads TGTGCCAGCAGCCGACAGAGCAATCAGCCCCAGCATTTT. This gives the protein CASSRQSNQPQHF.